Sequencing of this T cell receptor beta chain was carried out in a study of blood T cell repertoires in COVID-19. Turning to the study itself: The analysed material was cDNA or gDNA that came from T cells, B-cell-depleted T cells, or PBMCs.

Germline V gene sequence: CDR1 SQVTM, CDR2 ANQGSEA. Unmatched junction bases numbered 5, after V lost 7 bases and J lost 1 base. The CDR3 extends over 13 amino acids. Measured with immunoSEQ multiplex PCR; TCRdb has only the in-frame clones, and not every one. The table shows more than 300,000 clones, with approximately 89% occurring only once. The age range of participants was about 18 to 90 years, with residence in approximately 25 US areas. The sequenced material came from PBMCs or T cells enriched from blood (not recorded which). The source of this sequence is a middle-aged man in a cohort exposed to, infected with or recovered from COVID-19 (not recorded which). V is TRBV29-1 and J is TRBJ2-5; TRBD1 matches 8 bases. CDR3 sequence reads: CSAQGGSQETQYF. DNA for the CDR3: TGCAGCGCACAGGGGGGCAGCCAAGAGACCCAGTACTTC.